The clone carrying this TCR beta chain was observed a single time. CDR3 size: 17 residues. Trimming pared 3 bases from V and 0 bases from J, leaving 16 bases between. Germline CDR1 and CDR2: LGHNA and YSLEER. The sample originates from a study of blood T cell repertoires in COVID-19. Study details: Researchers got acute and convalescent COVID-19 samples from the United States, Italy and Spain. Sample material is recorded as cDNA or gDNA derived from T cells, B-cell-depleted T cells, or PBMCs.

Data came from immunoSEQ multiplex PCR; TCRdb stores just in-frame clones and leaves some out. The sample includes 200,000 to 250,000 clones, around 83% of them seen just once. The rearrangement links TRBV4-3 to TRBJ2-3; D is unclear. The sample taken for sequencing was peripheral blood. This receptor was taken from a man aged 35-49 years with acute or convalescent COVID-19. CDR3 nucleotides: TGCGCCAGCAGCCACGACGGTAAGTCAGCGAGCACAGATACGCAGTATTTT. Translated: CASSHDGKSASTDTQYF.